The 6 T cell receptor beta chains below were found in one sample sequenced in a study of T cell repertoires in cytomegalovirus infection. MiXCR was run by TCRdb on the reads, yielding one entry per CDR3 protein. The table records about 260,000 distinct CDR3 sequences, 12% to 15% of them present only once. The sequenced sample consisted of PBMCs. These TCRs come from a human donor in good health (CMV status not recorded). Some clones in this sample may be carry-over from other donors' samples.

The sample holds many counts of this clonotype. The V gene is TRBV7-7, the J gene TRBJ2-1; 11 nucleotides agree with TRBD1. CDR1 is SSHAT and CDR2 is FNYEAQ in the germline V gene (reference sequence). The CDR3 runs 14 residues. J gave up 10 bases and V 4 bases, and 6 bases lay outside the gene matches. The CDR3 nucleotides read TGTGCCAGCAGCTCGGGACAGGGGGGATACGAGCAGTTCTTC. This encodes CASSSGQGGYEQFF.

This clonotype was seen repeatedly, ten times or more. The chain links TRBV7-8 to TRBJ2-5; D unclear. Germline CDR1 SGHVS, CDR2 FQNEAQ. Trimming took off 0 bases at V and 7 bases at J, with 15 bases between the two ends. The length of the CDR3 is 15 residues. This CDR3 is CASSLARRFGVTQYF. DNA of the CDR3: TGTGCCAGCAGCTTAGCACGCCGGTTCGGAGTGACCCAGTACTTC.

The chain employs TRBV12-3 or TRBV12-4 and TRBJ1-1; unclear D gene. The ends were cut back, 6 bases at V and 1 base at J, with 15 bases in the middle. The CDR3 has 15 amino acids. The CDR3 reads CASRPTLVGNTEAFF. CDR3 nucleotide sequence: TGTGCCAGCAGACCAACACTAGTCGGGAACACTGAAGCTTTCTTT.

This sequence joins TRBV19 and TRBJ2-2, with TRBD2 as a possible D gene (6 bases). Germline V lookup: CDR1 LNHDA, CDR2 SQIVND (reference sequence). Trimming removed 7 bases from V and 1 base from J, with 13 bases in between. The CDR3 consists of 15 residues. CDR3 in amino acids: CASTPPGGNTGELFF. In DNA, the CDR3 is TGTGCCAGTACCCCGCCCGGGGGGAACACCGGGGAGCTGTTTTTT.

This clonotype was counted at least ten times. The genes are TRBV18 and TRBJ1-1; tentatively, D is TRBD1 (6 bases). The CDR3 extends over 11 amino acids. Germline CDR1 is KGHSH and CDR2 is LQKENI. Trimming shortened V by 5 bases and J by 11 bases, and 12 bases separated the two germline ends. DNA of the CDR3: TGTGCCAGCTCAACCGGGGGGCCGGCTTTCTTT. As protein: CASSTGGPAFF.

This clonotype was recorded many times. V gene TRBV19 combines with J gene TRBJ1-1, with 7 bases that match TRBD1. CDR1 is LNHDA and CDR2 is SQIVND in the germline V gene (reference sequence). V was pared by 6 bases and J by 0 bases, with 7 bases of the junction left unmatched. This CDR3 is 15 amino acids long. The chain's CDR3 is CASSRPGTVNTEAFF. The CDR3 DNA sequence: TGTGCCAGTAGCCGACCCGGGACAGTGAACACTGAAGCTTTCTTT.